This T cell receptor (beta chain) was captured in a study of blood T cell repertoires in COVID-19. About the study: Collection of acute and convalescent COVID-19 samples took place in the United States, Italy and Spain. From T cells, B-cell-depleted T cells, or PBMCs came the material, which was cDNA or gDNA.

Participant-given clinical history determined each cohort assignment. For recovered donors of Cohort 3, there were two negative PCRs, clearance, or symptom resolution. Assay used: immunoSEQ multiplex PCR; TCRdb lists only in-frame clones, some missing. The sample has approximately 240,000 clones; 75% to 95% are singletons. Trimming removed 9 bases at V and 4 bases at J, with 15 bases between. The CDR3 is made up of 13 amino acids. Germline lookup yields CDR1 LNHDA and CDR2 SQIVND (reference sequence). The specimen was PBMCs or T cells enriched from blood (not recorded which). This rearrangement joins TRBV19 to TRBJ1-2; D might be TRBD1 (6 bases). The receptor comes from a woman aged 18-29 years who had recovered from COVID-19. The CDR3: CASAIQGSYGYTF. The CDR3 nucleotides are TGTGCCAGCGCCATACAGGGATCCTATGGCTACACCTTC.